This T cell receptor beta chain was captured by sequencing in a study of blood T cell repertoires in COVID-19. Study-level information: Acute-phase and convalescent COVID-19 samples originated in the United States, Italy and Spain. Sources were T cells, B-cell-depleted T cells, or PBMCs; the material itself was cDNA or gDNA.

This CDR3 has 15 residues. Looked up from germline, CDR1 is MNHEY and CDR2 is SVGEGT. V was clipped by 0 bases and J by 4 bases, with 12 bases between them. Original data processing: Estimation of nucleated cell counts relied on the amplification of reference gene primers. Data came from immunoSEQ multiplex PCR; TCRdb stores just in-frame clones and leaves some out. V, J and clone size reflect that table, while D and trimming were determined from the DNA. This table holds 210,000 or so clones, approximately 82% found once. This TCR was recovered from a woman aged 40 to 49 with acute or convalescent COVID-19. The chain has TRBV6-2 or TRBV6-3 and TRBJ1-2; D gene ambiguous. Sequencing input: peripheral blood. As DNA, the CDR3 is TGTGCCAGCAGTTACTCGGCCCTTAGGAGCTATGGCTACACCTTC. Protein product: CASSYSALRSYGYTF.